The rows below give T cell receptor beta chains drawn from one sample of a study of shared clonotypes between healthy human individuals. TCRdb's copy holds only in-frame clones and misses some; the assay was immunoSEQ multiplex PCR. The sample lists 95,000 to 120,000 clones, 55% to 70% occurring once. Sequenced sample: memory CD8+ T cells sorted from blood. All receptors come from a woman aged 25-40 years in good health. The CDR3 runs from the conserved cysteine through the conserved F or W. The order of the fields is V gene, CDR3 protein.

v_gene: TRBV27
CDR3aa: CASSPTGTTYEQYF

v_gene: TRBV6-5
CDR3aa: CASSSITRAGQPQHF

v_gene: TRBV7-9
CDR3aa: CASSPRTGHEQYF

v_gene: TRBV28
CDR3aa: CASSPIAGGQVEQYF

v_gene: TRBV10-1
CDR3aa: CASSEGTSGNYGYTF

v_gene: TRBV2
CDR3aa: CASRGDRSSNQPQHF

v_gene: TRBV21-1
CDR3aa: CASSLAESDEQFF

v_gene: TRBV27
CDR3aa: CASSPGTGMGYTF

v_gene: TRBV7-8
CDR3aa: CASSLGYLAGLSKNIQYF

v_gene: TRBV2
CDR3aa: CASSERLAISGANVLTF

v_gene: TRBV6-1
CDR3aa: CASSDQEGGNQPQHF

v_gene: TRBV13
CDR3aa: CASSLRADPMNTEAFF

v_gene: TRBV28
CDR3aa: CASRTGGTNQPQHF

v_gene: TRBV5-1
CDR3aa: CASSLAGNYEQYF